Below, one T cell receptor beta chain is given with its context. These data belong to a study of blood T cell repertoires in COVID-19. On the study more broadly: COVID-19 samples collected from the United States, Italy and Spain covered acute and convalescent phases. T cells, B-cell-depleted T cells, or PBMCs supplied cDNA or gDNA.

Source study methods: Using reference gene primer amplification, nucleated cell counts were estimated. TCRdb's table, derived via immunoSEQ multiplex PCR, lists solely in-frame clones and lacks some. V, J and clone size derive from that table, while D and trimming were established from the DNA sequence. The data show roughly 380,000 clones, with 87% seen just once and 1% to 1.5% held by the top ten. Germline V gives CDR1 DFQATT, CDR2 SNEGSKA (reference sequence). The CDR3 runs 11 residues. Trimming shortened V by 3 bases and J by 4 bases, and 6 bases separated the two germline ends. Individuals aged 18 to 89 years were recruited from about two dozen US areas.

The TCR originated in a man aged 25 to 40 who had recovered from COVID-19. V and J are TRBV20-1 and TRBJ1-2; D gene unclear. Sequencing was carried out using PBMCs or T cells enriched from blood (not recorded which). CDR3 sequence (DNA): TGCAGTGCTAGCCTCCTCTATGGCTACACCTTC. It codes for CSASLLYGYTF.